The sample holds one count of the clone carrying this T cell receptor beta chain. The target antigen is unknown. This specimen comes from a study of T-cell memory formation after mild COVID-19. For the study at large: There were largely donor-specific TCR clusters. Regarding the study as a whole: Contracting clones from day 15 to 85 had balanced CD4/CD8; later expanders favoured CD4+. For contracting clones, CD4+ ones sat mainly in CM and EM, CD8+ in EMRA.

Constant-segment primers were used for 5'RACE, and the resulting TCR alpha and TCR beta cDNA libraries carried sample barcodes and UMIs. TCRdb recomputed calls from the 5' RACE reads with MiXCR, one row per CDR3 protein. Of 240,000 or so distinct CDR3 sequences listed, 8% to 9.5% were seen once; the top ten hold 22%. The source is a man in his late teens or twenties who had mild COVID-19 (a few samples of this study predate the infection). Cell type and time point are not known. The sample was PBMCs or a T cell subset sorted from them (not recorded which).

The CDR3 here is CSVVPRVRATDTQYF. The CDR3 coding sequence is TGCAGCGTTGTCCCCAGGGTAAGGGCCACAGATACGCAGTATTTT. The rearrangement joins TRBV29-1 to TRBJ2-3, with D possibly TRBD1 on 5 matching bases. The CDR3 sequence is 15 residues long. Germline-derived CDR1 and CDR2 are SQVTM and ANQGSEA. Trimming removed 4 bases from V and 2 bases from J, with 16 bases in between.